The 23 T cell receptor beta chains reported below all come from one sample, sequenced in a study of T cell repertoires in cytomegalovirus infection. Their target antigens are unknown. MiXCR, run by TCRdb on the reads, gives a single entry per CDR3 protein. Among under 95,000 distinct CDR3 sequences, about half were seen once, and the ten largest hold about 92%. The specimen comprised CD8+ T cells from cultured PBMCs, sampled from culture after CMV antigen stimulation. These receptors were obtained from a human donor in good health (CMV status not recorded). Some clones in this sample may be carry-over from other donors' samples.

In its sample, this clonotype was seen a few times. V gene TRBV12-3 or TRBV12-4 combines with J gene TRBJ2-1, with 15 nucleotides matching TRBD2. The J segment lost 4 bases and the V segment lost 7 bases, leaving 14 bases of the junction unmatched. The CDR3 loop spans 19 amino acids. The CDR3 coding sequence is TGTGCCAGCATCCCGGGACTAGCGGGAGGCTCGTCCCTTTACAATGAGCAGTTCTTC. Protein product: CASIPGLAGGSSLYNEQFF.

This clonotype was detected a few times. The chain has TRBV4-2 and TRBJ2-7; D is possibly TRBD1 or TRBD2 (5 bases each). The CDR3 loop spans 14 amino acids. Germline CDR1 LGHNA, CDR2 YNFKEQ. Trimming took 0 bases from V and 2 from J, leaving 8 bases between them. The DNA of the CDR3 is TGTGCCAGCAGCCAAGAATGGGGACCCTACGAGCAGTACTTC. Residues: CASSQEWGPYEQYF.

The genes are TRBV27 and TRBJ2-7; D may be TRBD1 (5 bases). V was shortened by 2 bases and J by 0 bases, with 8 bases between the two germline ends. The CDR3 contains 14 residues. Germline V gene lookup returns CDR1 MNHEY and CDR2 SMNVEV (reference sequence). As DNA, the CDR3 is TGTGCCAGCAGTTTAGGGGCTAGCTCCTACGAGCAGTACTTC. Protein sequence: CASSLGASSYEQYF.

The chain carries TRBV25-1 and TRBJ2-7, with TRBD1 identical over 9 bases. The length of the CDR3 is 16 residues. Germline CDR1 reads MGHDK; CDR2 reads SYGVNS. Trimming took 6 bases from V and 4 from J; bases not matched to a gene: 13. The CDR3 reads CASRGDREDDLYEQYF. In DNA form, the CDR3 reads TGTGCCAGCAGGGGGGACAGGGAAGATGATTTGTACGAGCAGTACTTC.

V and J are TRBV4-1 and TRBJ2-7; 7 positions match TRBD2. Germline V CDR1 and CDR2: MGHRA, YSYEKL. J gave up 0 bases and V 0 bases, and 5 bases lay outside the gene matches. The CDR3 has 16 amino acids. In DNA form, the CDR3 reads TGCGCCAGCAGCCAAGATTGGACTAGGAGCTCCTACGAGCAGTACTTC. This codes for CASSQDWTRSSYEQYF.

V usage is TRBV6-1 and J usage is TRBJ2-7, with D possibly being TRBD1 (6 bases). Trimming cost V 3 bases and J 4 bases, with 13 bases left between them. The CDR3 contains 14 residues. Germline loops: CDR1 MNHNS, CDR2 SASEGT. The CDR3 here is CASSDRGLRYEQYF. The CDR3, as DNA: TGTGCCAGCAGTGACAGGGGCTTAAGGTACGAGCAGTACTTC.

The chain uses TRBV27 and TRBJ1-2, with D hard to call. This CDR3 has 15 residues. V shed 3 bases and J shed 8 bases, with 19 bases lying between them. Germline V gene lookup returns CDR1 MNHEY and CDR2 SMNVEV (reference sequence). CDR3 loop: CASSFPGVDPRGYTF. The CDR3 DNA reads TGTGCCAGCAGTTTCCCCGGGGTCGACCCCAGGGGCTACACCTTC.

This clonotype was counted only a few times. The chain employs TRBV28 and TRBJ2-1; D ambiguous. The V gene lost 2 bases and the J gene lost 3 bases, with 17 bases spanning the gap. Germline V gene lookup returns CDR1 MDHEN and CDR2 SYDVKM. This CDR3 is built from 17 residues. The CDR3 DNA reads TGTGCCAGCAGTTTAAATTGGAATGGGGAAAACTACAATGAGCAGTTCTTC. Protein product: CASSLNWNGENYNEQFF.

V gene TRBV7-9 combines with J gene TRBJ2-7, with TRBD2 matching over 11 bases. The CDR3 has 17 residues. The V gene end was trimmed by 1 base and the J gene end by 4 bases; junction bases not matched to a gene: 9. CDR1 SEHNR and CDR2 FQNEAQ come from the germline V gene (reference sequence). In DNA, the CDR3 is TGTGCCAGCAGCTTAGTCCTAGGGACTAGCGGCCTATACGAGCAGTACTTC. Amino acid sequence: CASSLVLGTSGLYEQYF.

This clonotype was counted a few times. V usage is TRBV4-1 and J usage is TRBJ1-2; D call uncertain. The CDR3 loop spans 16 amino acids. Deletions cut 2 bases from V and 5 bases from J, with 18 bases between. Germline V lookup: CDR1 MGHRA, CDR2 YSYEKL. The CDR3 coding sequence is TGCGCCAGCAGCCAACTAACCTCGGCCCTGGAATATGGCTACACCTTC. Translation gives CASSQLTSALEYGYTF.

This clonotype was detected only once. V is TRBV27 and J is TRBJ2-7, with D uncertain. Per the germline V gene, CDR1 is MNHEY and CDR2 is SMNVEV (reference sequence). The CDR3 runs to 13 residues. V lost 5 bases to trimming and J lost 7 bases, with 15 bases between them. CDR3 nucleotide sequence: TGTGCCAGCAGTGAGACGGCCGCCCGAGAGCAGTACTTC. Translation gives CASSETAAREQYF.

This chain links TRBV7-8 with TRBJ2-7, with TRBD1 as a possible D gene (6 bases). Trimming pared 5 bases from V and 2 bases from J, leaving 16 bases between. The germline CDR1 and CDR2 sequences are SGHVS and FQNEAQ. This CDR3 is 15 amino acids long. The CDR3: CASSAQTGNPYEQYF. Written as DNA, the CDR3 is TGTGCCAGCAGCGCCCAAACAGGGAACCCCTACGAGCAGTACTTC.

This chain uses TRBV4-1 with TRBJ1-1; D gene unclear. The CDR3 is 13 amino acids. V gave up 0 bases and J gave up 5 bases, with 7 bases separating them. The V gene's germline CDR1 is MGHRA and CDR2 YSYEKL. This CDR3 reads CASSQEWRTEAFF. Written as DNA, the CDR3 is TGCGCCAGCAGCCAAGAATGGAGGACTGAAGCTTTCTTT.

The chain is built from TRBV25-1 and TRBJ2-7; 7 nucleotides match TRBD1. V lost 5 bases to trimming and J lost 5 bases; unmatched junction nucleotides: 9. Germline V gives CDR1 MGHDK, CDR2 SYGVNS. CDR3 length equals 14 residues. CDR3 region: CASSPWDSVHEQYF. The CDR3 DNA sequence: TGTGCCAGCAGTCCATGGGACAGCGTACACGAGCAGTACTTC.

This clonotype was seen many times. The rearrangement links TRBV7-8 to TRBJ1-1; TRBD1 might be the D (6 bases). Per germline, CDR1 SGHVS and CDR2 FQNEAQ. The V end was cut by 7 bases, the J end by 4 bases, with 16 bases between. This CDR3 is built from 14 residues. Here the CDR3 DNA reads TGTGCCAGCACCCCGTTGGGGGCGGGCACTGAAGCTTTCTTT. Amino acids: CASTPLGAGTEAFF.

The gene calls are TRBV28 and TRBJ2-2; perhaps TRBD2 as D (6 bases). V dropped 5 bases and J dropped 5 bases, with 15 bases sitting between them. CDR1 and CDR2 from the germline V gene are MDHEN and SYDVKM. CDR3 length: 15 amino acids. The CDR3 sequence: CASSGRRERTGELFF. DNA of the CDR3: TGTGCCAGCAGTGGAAGGAGGGAGAGGACCGGGGAGCTGTTTTTT.

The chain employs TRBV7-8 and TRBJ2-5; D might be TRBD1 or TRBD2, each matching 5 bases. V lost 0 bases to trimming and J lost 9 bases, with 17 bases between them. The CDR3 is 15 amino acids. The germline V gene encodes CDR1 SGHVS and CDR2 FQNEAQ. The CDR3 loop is CASSLAGARASAQYF. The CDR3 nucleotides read TGTGCCAGCAGCTTAGCTGGGGCGCGGGCCTCGGCCCAGTACTTC.

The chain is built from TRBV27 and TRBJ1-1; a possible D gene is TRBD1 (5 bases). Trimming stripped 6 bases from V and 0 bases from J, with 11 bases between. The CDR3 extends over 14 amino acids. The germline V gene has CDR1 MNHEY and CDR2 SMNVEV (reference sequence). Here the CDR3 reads CASSGGIMNTEAFF. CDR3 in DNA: TGTGCCAGCAGCGGGGGGATCATGAACACTGAAGCTTTCTTT.

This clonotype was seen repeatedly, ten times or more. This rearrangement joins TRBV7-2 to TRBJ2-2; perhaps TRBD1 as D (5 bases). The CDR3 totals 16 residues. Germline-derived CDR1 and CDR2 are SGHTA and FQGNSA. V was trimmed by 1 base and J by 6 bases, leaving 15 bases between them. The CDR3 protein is CASSLETAWRAGELFF. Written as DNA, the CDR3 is TGTGCCAGCAGCTTAGAGACAGCCTGGAGAGCCGGGGAGCTGTTTTTT.

CDR3 coding DNA: TGTGCCAGCAGTTACCCGAAGAACGAGGGGAAGACAGATACGCAGTATTTT. Its translation: CASSYPKNEGKTDTQYF. The chain recombines TRBV6-6 with TRBJ2-3; tentatively, D is TRBD1 or TRBD2 (5 bases each). The V gene's germline CDR1 is MNHNY and CDR2 SVGAGI (reference sequence). This CDR3 comprises 17 residues. Trimming stripped 2 bases from V and 3 bases from J, with 18 bases between.

The chain's CDR3 is CSVLDGYSNQPQHF. CDR3 DNA sequence: TGCAGCGTTCTGGACGGCTATAGCAATCAGCCCCAGCATTTT. The chain uses TRBV29-1 and TRBJ1-5; D not resolved. This CDR3 comprises 14 residues. The V gene lost 5 bases and the J gene lost 0 bases, with 11 bases spanning the gap. Germline values: CDR1 SQVTM, CDR2 ANQGSEA.

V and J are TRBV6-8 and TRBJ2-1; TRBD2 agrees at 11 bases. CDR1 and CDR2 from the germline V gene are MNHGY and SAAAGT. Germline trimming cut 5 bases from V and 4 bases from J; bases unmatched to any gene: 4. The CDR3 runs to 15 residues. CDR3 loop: CASSGGTSGYNEQFF. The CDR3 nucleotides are TGTGCCAGCAGTGGAGGGACTAGCGGTTACAATGAGCAGTTCTTC.

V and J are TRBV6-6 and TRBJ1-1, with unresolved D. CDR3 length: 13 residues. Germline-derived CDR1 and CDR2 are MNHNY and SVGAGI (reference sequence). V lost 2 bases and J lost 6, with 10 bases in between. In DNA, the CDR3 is TGTGCCAGCAGTTACAGTTCGATGGCTGAAGCTTTCTTT. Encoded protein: CASSYSSMAEAFF.